This record concerns one T cell receptor (beta chain) sequence. This sample stems from a study of blood T cell repertoires in COVID-19. This table comes from immunoSEQ multiplex PCR, and its TCRdb copy is limited to in-frame clones, with some not included. This table has about 200,000 clones, over 70% appearing once. CDR3 length: 13 amino acids. Trimming removed 6 bases from V and 4 bases from J, with 12 bases in between. The specimen sequenced was peripheral blood. The sequence was obtained from a woman aged 70-85 years with acute or convalescent COVID-19. The chain recombines TRBV12-3 or TRBV12-4 with TRBJ2-5; a weak D match, TRBD2 (5 bases). Written as DNA, the CDR3 is TGTGCCAGCAGCCCGTCCGGGGTAGAGACCCAGTACTTC. This encodes CASSPSGVETQYF.